What follows are 19 T cell receptor beta chains derived from one specimen sequenced in a study of Ad26.COV2.S vaccination and SARS-CoV-2 variants. Treatment in this sample: roughly 18 received Ad26.COV2.S at low or high dose, single or two shots; several received placebo; per-sample allocation not given. Sampling took place 63 days after the first vaccine or placebo injection. The repertoire was sequenced with immunoSEQ multiplex PCR; TCRdb's copy has only in-frame clones and lacks some. The table has 430,000 or so clones, around 90% seen once; the top ten hold 10% to 15%. The sequences come from peripheral blood, collected in a trial of Ad26.COV2.S vaccine versus placebo. Source of these receptors: a person between 18 and 60 years old who received the Ad26.COV2.S COVID-19 vaccine or a placebo.

The rearrangement joins TRBV9 to TRBJ2-1; 9 nucleotides agree with TRBD2. CDR1 and CDR2 from the germline V gene are SGDLS and YYNGEE. This CDR3 has 15 residues. J lost 0 bases, V lost 4 bases, and 2 bases had no gene match. The DNA for the CDR3 is TGTGCCAGCAGCATTAGCGGGAGCTCCTACAATGAGCAGTTCTTC. Its translation: CASSISGSSYNEQFF.

The genes are TRBV6-5 and TRBJ2-5; TRBD1 agrees at 7 bases. Germline V gives CDR1 MNHEY, CDR2 SVGAGI. V dropped 10 bases and J dropped 5; count of bases not matched to a gene: 7. This CDR3 spans 12 amino acids. DNA for the CDR3: TGTGCCACCCGACAGGGTTGGGAGACCCAGTACTTC. Amino acids: CATRQGWETQYF.

This clone was counted once. This rearrangement joins TRBV7-2 to TRBJ1-2; D uncertain. Germline V gene data show CDR1 as SGHTA and CDR2 as FQGNSA. This CDR3 spans 14 amino acids. Trimming removed 4 bases from V and 7 bases from J, with 16 bases in between. DNA of the CDR3: TGTGCCAGCAGCTCCCCTTCCCCAGTTCTTGGCTACACCTTC. The encoded protein is CASSSPSPVLGYTF.

This sequence joins TRBV6-6 and TRBJ1-2; the D gene is possibly TRBD1 (6 bases). Trimming cost V 5 bases and J 2 bases, with 15 bases left between them. The CDR3 length is 15 residues. Germline lookup yields CDR1 MNHNY and CDR2 SVGAGI (reference sequence). The CDR3 DNA reads as TGTGCCAGCAGTACCTCGAGGACAGCGAACTATGGCTACACCTTC. This gives the protein CASSTSRTANYGYTF.

CDR3 coding DNA: TGCGCCAGCAGCCAAGTCGCTGGGGGTACGCAGTATTTT. Residues: CASSQVAGGTQYF. V is TRBV4-1 and J is TRBJ2-3; D may correspond to TRBD1 or TRBD2 (5 bases each). The V end lost 1 base, the J end lost 8 bases, and 10 bases lay between the germline ends. The CDR3 is 13 amino acids. The germline V gene encodes CDR1 MGHRA and CDR2 YSYEKL.

This rearrangement joins TRBV5-4 to TRBJ1-1; D not resolved. The V gene lost 4 bases and the J gene lost 0 bases, with 7 bases spanning the gap. This CDR3 has 13 residues. CDR1 is SGHNT and CDR2 is YYREEE in the germline V gene (reference sequence). In nucleotides, the CDR3 is TGTGCCAGCAGCGCTATCTTGAACACTGAAGCTTTCTTT. Translated, it gives CASSAILNTEAFF.

The chain employs TRBV29-1 and TRBJ2-5; D might be TRBD2 (7 bases). Germline V gives CDR1 SQVTM, CDR2 ANQGSEA. This CDR3 has 12 amino acids. V lost 6 bases and J 6 bases, leaving 14 bases between the germline ends. The CDR3 DNA follows: TGCAGCGTCGAATCGGGGGGCAAGACCCAGTACTTC. Translating it yields CSVESGGKTQYF.

The V call is TRBV7-8, the J call TRBJ1-1, with D uncertain. V was cut by 2 bases and J by 1 base, with 11 bases left in between. Germline CDR1 reads SGHVS; CDR2 reads FQNEAQ. The length of the CDR3 is 15 residues. CDR3 DNA: TGTGCCAGCAGCTTAATGCCCTACACGAACACTGAAGCTTTCTTT. The encoded protein is CASSLMPYTNTEAFF.

The CDR3 sequence is CASSYSPGMKRNEQYF. The DNA of the CDR3 is TGTGCCAGCAGTTACTCCCCGGGTATGAAAAGAAACGAGCAGTACTTC. The V gene is TRBV6-5, the J gene TRBJ2-7; D not resolved. V lost 0 bases to trimming and J lost 5 bases, with 17 bases between them. Germline CDR1 and CDR2: MNHEY and SVGAGI. The CDR3 extends over 16 amino acids.

The chain combines TRBV4-1 with TRBJ1-5, with D uncertain. Germline CDR1 reads MGHRA; CDR2 reads YSYEKL. With 1 base removed from V and 2 bases from J, the gap between germline ends came to 9 bases. The length of the CDR3 is 15 residues. CDR3 sequence (DNA): TGCGCCAGCAGCCAAGTGTGGGCCGGCAATCAGCCCCAGCATTTT. This translates into CASSQVWAGNQPQHF.

The chain uses TRBV7-2 and TRBJ2-4; 14 nucleotides align to TRBD2. The J segment lost 9 bases and the V segment lost 3 bases, leaving 7 bases of the junction unmatched. This CDR3 region has 16 residues. The germline gives CDR1 SGHTA, CDR2 FQGNSA. The DNA of the CDR3 is TGTGCCAGCAGCTTGGGGGGACTAGCGGGAGCAGGCATTCAGTACTTC. This encodes CASSLGGLAGAGIQYF.

The V and J genes are TRBV6-1 and TRBJ2-3; D is unclear. The CDR3 runs to 15 residues. The V end lost 3 bases, the J end lost 5 bases, and 15 bases lay between the germline ends. Germline V gene lookup returns CDR1 MNHNS and CDR2 SASEGT. The CDR3 coding sequence is TGTGCCAGCAGTGACCTGCTAGGACGAGGAGATACGCAGTATTTT. This codes for CASSDLLGRGDTQYF.

The CDR3 loop reads CASSLATTSGGDTQYF. CDR3 DNA sequence: TGTGCCAGCAGCTTAGCGACGACTAGCGGGGGGGATACGCAGTATTTT. The chain couples TRBV7-9 to TRBJ2-3, with 13 positions matching TRBD2. With V trimmed by 0 bases and J by 6 bases, 3 bases remained unmatched. There are 16 residues in the CDR3. Germline CDR1 is SEHNR and CDR2 is FQNEAQ (reference sequence).

The rearrangement joins TRBV27 to TRBJ2-5; the match to TRBD1 covers 7 bases. Trimming took 6 bases from V and 4 from J; bases not matched to a gene: 20. This CDR3 contains 18 residues. CDR1 MNHEY and CDR2 SMNVEV come from the germline V gene (reference sequence). CDR3 nucleotide sequence: TGTGCCAGCAGCCCGATTAGGGGGCGCGAGGCTATTACAGAGACCCAGTACTTC. It translates to CASSPIRGREAITETQYF.

This chain links TRBV12-3 or TRBV12-4 with TRBJ2-1; the D is unclear. There are 11 residues in the CDR3. V was clipped by 5 bases and J by 8 bases, with 7 bases between them. The CDR3 loop reads CASSVRYEQFF. The CDR3, as DNA: TGTGCCAGCAGTGTTCGATATGAGCAGTTCTTC.

The chain couples TRBV9 to TRBJ1-5; D is uncertain. The CDR3 runs 15 residues. The germline gives CDR1 SGDLS, CDR2 YYNGEE. The V end was cut by 1 base, the J end by 0 bases, with 8 bases between. This chain's CDR3 is CASSVSGDSNQPQHF. The CDR3 DNA follows: TGTGCCAGCAGCGTAAGCGGAGATAGCAATCAGCCCCAGCATTTT.

The V and J genes are TRBV7-2 and TRBJ2-2, with 8 positions matching TRBD2. CDR1 is SGHTA and CDR2 is FQGNSA in the germline V gene. This CDR3 is 16 amino acids long. V dropped 5 bases and J dropped 7; count of bases not matched to a gene: 12. Here the CDR3 DNA reads TGTGCCAGCAGCCCGAAGCGGGAGCAGGGGATCGGGGAGCTGTTTTTT. Protein: CASSPKREQGIGELFF.

This chain uses TRBV25-1 with TRBJ2-7; either TRBD1 or TRBD2 may supply D (5 bases each). The CDR3 spans 13 residues. Deletions cut 9 bases from V and 2 bases from J, with 14 bases between. CDR1 MGHDK and CDR2 SYGVNS come from the germline V gene. CDR3 nucleotide sequence: TGTGCCAGACGCAGGGAGACTACCTACGAGCAGTACTTC. It translates to CARRRETTYEQYF.

The rearrangement joins TRBV3-1 (or the pseudogene TRBV3-2) to TRBJ2-7, with TRBD1 matching 9 bases. The CDR3 runs 21 residues. V lost 1 base and J lost 3; bases outside the gene matches: 22. Germline assignment: CDR1 LGHDT and CDR2 YNNKEL (reference sequence). CDR3 in amino acids: CASSQAPTLDRGPPIFYEQYF. CDR3 coding DNA: TGTGCCAGCAGCCAAGCCCCAACCTTGGACAGGGGTCCCCCCATATTCTACGAGCAGTACTTC.